One sample yielded the 10 T cell receptor beta chains listed below, sequenced in a study of T-cell reconstitution after alpha-beta-depleted transplantation in children (dated by TCRdb to 2015 to 2016). Library creation used PCR. This sample was sequenced with an Illumina HiSeq 2500. TCR library preparation used molecular barcoding, with unique molecular identifiers applied to normalize quantification of the TCRbeta repertoire. Clones were called with MiXCR by TCRdb after fastp trimmed the public reads at Q25, and only in-frame beta chains were retained. Each entry is one CDR3 protein sequence, shown with its most common DNA and genes. The sample table records more than 150,000 distinct CDR3 sequences; about 6.4% of these occur just once. Around 3.1% of the sample goes to the ten largest clones. Sample: PBMCs from the stem cell graft donor, taken from the stem cell graft. These receptors all stem from a human donor who donated a stem cell graft to a child with Wiskott-Aldrich syndrome.

A few counts support this clonotype. This chain uses TRBV29-1 with TRBJ2-2, with TRBD1 as a possible D gene (5 bases). Germline V gene data show CDR1 as SQVTM and CDR2 as ANQGSEA. Trimming removed 4 bases from V and 6 bases from J, with 15 bases in between. CDR3 size: 14 residues. The chain's CDR3 is CSVALQGAAGELFF. Here the CDR3 DNA reads TGCAGCGTTGCCCTCCAGGGTGCCGCCGGGGAGCTGTTTTTT.

This clonotype has at least ten counts. V and J are TRBV25-1 and TRBJ1-1; 7 nucleotides agree with TRBD1. Germline V gene lookup returns CDR1 MGHDK and CDR2 SYGVNS. The length of the CDR3 is 15 residues. With 3 bases clipped from V and 2 bases from J, the junction kept 6 bases outside the gene matches. The CDR3 loop reads CASSDQRTGNTEAFF. CDR3 bases: TGTGCCAGCAGTGATCAACGGACAGGAAACACTGAAGCTTTCTTT.

This clonotype was observed many times. The rearrangement links TRBV12-3 or TRBV12-4 to TRBJ2-3, with 10 bases identical to TRBD2. After removal of 4 bases from V and 0 bases from J, the junction contained 4 bases not matched to a gene. The CDR3 spans 16 residues. The CDR3 loop reads CASSWRTSGSTDTQYF. For the CDR3, the DNA is TGTGCCAGCAGTTGGCGGACTAGCGGTAGCACAGATACGCAGTATTTT.

This clonotype has ten or more counts. An end of the junction does not agree with germline; a read error may underlie this. The rearrangement uses TRBV5-1 and TRBJ2-5; no clear D gene. Germline values: CDR1 SGHRS, CDR2 YFSETQ. This CDR3 comprises 11 residues. The CDR3 coding sequence is TGTGCCAGCAGTTCTCAAGAGACCCAGTACTTC. Translated, it gives CASSSQETQYF.

Ten or more counts support this clonotype. The chain links TRBV5-6 to TRBJ1-1; 9 bases agree with TRBD1. Germline lookup yields CDR1 SGHDT and CDR2 YYEEEE. CDR3 size: 15 residues. J was trimmed by 2 bases and V by 2 bases; bases with no gene match: 4. The CDR3: CASSLLQGANTEAFF. The CDR3 region has the DNA TGTGCCAGCAGCTTACTACAGGGGGCCAACACTGAAGCTTTCTTT.

Many counts were recorded for this clonotype. This chain joins TRBV7-9 and TRBJ1-1; 9 nucleotides align to TRBD1. The V and J ends lost 4 bases and 1 base, in that order; junction bases with no gene match: 10. The CDR3 has 17 amino acids. Germline CDR1 reads SEHNR; CDR2 reads FQNEAQ (reference sequence). CDR3 in amino acids: CASSSRDRVWANTEAFF. DNA for the CDR3: TGTGCCAGCAGCTCCCGGGACAGGGTTTGGGCGAACACTGAAGCTTTCTTT.

Ten or more counts support this clonotype. The rearrangement uses TRBV7-2 and TRBJ2-2; 10 positions match TRBD1. The CDR3 is 17 residues long. The germline V gene encodes CDR1 SGHTA and CDR2 FQGNSA. V shed 5 bases and J 5 bases; nucleotides not matched to a gene: 11. The CDR3 protein is CASSTGGQGRGTGELFF. CDR3 coding DNA: TGTGCCAGCAGCACCGGGGGACAGGGGAGGGGAACCGGGGAGCTGTTTTTT.

A note on this clonotype: A much larger clone differs from this one at a single base, so this may be a read error. The chain is built from TRBV5-8 and TRBJ1-1; D might be TRBD1 (5 bases). Between the trimmed V and J ends, which lost 3 bases and 1 base, there was a span of 7 bases. In germline, CDR1 is SGHTS, CDR2 YDEGEE. CDR3 length equals 13 residues. The CDR3 sequence: CASSWGRNTEAFF. CDR3 in DNA: TGTGCCAGCAGCTGGGGCAGGAACACTGAAGCTTTCTTT. Based on the CDR3 plus reference TRBV5-8 and TRBJ1-1, the full variable domain is EAGVTQSPTHLIKTRGQQATLRCSPISGHTSVYWYQQALGLGLQFLLWYDEGEERNRGNFPPRFSGRQFPNYSSELNVNALELEDSALYLCASSWGRNTEAFFGQGTRLTVV.

This clonotype was counted ten times or more. The chain is built from TRBV5-1 and TRBJ2-7; perhaps D is TRBD1 or TRBD2 (5 bases each). This CDR3 contains 18 residues. Trimming left V 1 base short and J 6 bases short, with 26 bases between. CDR1 and CDR2 from the germline V gene are SGHRS and YFSETQ. CDR3 residues: CASSLRSTQQAGSGEQYF. The CDR3 bases are TGCGCCAGCAGCTTGCGCTCCACTCAGCAGGCAGGGAGCGGCGAGCAGTACTTC.

This clonotype was detected ten times or more. The chain has TRBV12-3 or TRBV12-4 and TRBJ2-7; either TRBD1 or TRBD2 may fit D (6 bases each). Trimming removed 4 bases at V and 5 bases at J, with 18 bases between. CDR3 length equals 15 residues. DNA for the CDR3: TGTGCCAGCAGTTCCCATGGAGGGGGTTTCCACGAGCAGTACTTC. Residues: CASSSHGGGFHEQYF.